This entry lists 23 T cell receptor beta chains sequenced from one sample in a study of cytomegalovirus exposure and HLA in healthy donors. Clones were sequenced by immunoSEQ multiplex PCR, and TCRdb holds only the in-frame ones, with some missing. This repertoire shows 97,000 or so clones, roughly 89% found once; its top ten account for 3.9%. Source material: PBMCs. The receptor source for this set is a woman aged 25 to 39 in good health and CMV-seronegative.

The CDR3 protein is CSAGDNGGYTF. As DNA, the CDR3 is TGCAGTGCCGGGGACAATGGCGGCTACACCTTC. The chain joins TRBV20-1 to TRBJ1-2; tentatively, D is TRBD1 (6 bases). Trimming shortened V by 6 bases and J by 8 bases, and 13 bases separated the two germline ends. Germline assignment: CDR1 DFQATT and CDR2 SNEGSKA (reference sequence). This CDR3 region has 11 residues.

This clone is medium-sized within its sample. The rearrangement links TRBV9 to TRBJ2-3; D gene uncertain. This CDR3 comprises 14 residues. Germline-derived CDR1 and CDR2 are SGDLS and YYNGEE. V was clipped by 2 bases and J by 2 bases, with 9 bases between them. CDR3 in DNA: TGTGCCAGCAGCGTCAACACCGTCACAGATACGCAGTATTTT. Protein sequence: CASSVNTVTDTQYF.

The V and J genes are TRBV28 and TRBJ1-5; 7 nucleotides align to TRBD1. Germline trimming cut 3 bases from V and 6 bases from J; bases unmatched to any gene: 26. The CDR3 totals 21 residues. CDR1 and CDR2 (germline): MDHEN, SYDVKM. Written as DNA, the CDR3 is TGTGCCAGCAGTTTCCCCCCCTCATGGCAGACAGGGACGGCGGTGGGTCAGCCCCAGCATTTT. Its translation: CASSFPPSWQTGTAVGQPQHF.

The genes are TRBV6-1 and TRBJ1-5, with TRBD1 matching 7 bases. Trimming cost V 5 bases and J 5 bases; bases outside gene matches: 3. This CDR3 is built from 13 residues. CDR1 and CDR2 from the germline V gene are MNHNS and SASEGT. CDR3 bases: TGTGCCAGCAGTTCAACAGGGGATCAGCCCCAGCATTTT. It codes for CASSSTGDQPQHF.

This clone showed up just a few times. The V and J genes are TRBV19 and TRBJ2-6; a weak D match, TRBD1 (5 bases). The germline V and J ends were trimmed by 6 bases and 1 base, with 10 bases remaining between them. The CDR3 is made up of 15 amino acids. Germline values: CDR1 LNHDA, CDR2 SQIVND (reference sequence). CDR3 in DNA: TGTGCCAGTAGGGCGACAGCTTCTGGGGCCAACGTCCTGACTTTC. Translating it yields CASRATASGANVLTF.

The chain has TRBV10-3 and TRBJ2-3, with 14 bases that match TRBD2. Germline lookup yields CDR1 ENHRY and CDR2 SYGVKD. The CDR3 has 15 amino acids. With 6 bases clipped from V and 6 bases from J, the junction kept 5 bases outside the gene matches. The CDR3 coding sequence is TGTGCCATCAGATCCGGGACTAGCGGGAGTGATACGCAGTATTTT. Its protein is CAIRSGTSGSDTQYF.

The chain couples TRBV5-6 to TRBJ2-2; maybe TRBD2 (5 bases). The germline gives CDR1 SGHDT, CDR2 YYEEEE. The germline V and J ends were trimmed by 0 bases and 6 bases, with 12 bases remaining between them. This CDR3 contains 15 residues. CDR3 in DNA: TGTGCCAGCAGCTTGGCGGGGTTCTCGGCCGGGGAGCTGTTTTTT. It encodes CASSLAGFSAGELFF.

This clone appeared a single time. The CDR3 region is CATSRDLAGGSYEQYF. The CDR3 DNA reads as TGTGCCACCAGCAGAGATCTGGCGGGGGGCTCCTACGAGCAGTACTTC. V is TRBV15 and J is TRBJ2-7; 8 bases fit TRBD2. The CDR3 covers 16 residues. V lost 0 bases, J lost 0 bases, and 4 bases stayed unmatched. Germline V gene sequence: CDR1 LNHNV, CDR2 YYDKDF (reference sequence).

The chain is built from TRBV5-6 and TRBJ1-1, with TRBD1 as a possible D gene (5 bases). Germline CDR1 SGHDT, CDR2 YYEEEE. The CDR3 runs to 12 residues. The ends were cut back, 7 bases at V and 7 bases at J, with 14 bases in the middle. The CDR3, as DNA: TGTGCCAGCGGGAGGAGGGGACTTGAAGCTTTCTTT. Its translation is CASGRRGLEAFF.

The genes are TRBV15 and TRBJ2-7; maybe TRBD1 (5 bases). V lost 0 bases, J lost 9 bases, and 12 bases lay in between. The CDR3 runs to 13 residues. CDR1 is LNHNV and CDR2 is YYDKDF in the germline V gene (reference sequence). The CDR3 is CATSRDGQGSQYF. The CDR3 coding sequence is TGTGCCACCAGCAGAGATGGCCAGGGCTCGCAGTACTTC.

The V and J genes are TRBV13 and TRBJ2-5, with a tentative D call TRBD2 (5 bases). Germline values: CDR1 PRHDT, CDR2 FYEKMQ (reference sequence). The V and J ends lost 5 bases and 5 bases respectively, with 12 bases between them. CDR3 size: 13 residues. The CDR3 sequence: CASSLGRGETQYF. The CDR3 DNA reads as TGTGCCAGCAGCCTTGGACGCGGGGAGACCCAGTACTTC.

This chain connects TRBV10-3 to TRBJ1-4; 8 bases fit TRBD1. V shed 5 bases and J 2 bases; nucleotides not matched to a gene: 4. The CDR3 has 15 amino acids. Germline V gene lookup returns CDR1 ENHRY and CDR2 SYGVKD. The CDR3 loop is CAISLDRGTNEKLFF. As DNA, the CDR3 is TGTGCCATCAGTCTCGACAGGGGCACTAATGAAAAACTGTTTTTT.

This chain links TRBV6-1 with TRBJ2-7, with D perhaps TRBD1 (6 bases). The V and J ends lost 4 bases and 3 bases respectively, with 16 bases between them. This CDR3 is built from 15 residues. The germline V gene encodes CDR1 MNHNS and CDR2 SASEGT. The CDR3 DNA is TGTGCCAGCAGTGCCTCTCCGGACAGCTACTACGAGCAGTACTTC. It encodes CASSASPDSYYEQYF.

The chain employs TRBV5-1 and TRBJ2-7, with 11 bases fitting TRBD2. The V segment lost 0 bases and the J segment 3 bases; nucleotides outside the gene matches: 5. The CDR3 totals 16 residues. Germline CDR1 SGHRS, CDR2 YFSETQ. CDR3 bases: TGCGCCAGCAGCTTGGGACTAGCGGGATACCTCTACGAGCAGTACTTC. Amino acid sequence: CASSLGLAGYLYEQYF.

The V gene is TRBV6-5, the J gene TRBJ2-7; TRBD2 agrees at 9 bases. The CDR3 contains 15 residues. Germline trimming cut 2 bases from V and 4 bases from J; bases unmatched to any gene: 6. The germline gives CDR1 MNHEY, CDR2 SVGAGI. CDR3 in amino acids: CASSYSLAGSYEQYF. The CDR3 DNA is TGTGCCAGCAGTTACAGTCTAGCGGGAAGTTACGAGCAGTACTTC.

V gene TRBV10-3 combines with J gene TRBJ2-3, with 8 nucleotides matching TRBD2. V shed 4 bases and J 5 bases; nucleotides not matched to a gene: 8. The V gene's germline CDR1 is ENHRY and CDR2 SYGVKD. The CDR3 runs to 15 residues. CDR3 sequence: CAISVSAGVGDTQYF. CDR3 nucleotides: TGTGCCATCAGTGTGTCAGCGGGAGTGGGAGATACGCAGTATTTT.

The chain carries TRBV6-6 and TRBJ2-7; a weak D match, TRBD2 (6 bases). The germline V gene encodes CDR1 MNHNY and CDR2 SVGAGI (reference sequence). This CDR3 is 12 amino acids long. V gave up 9 bases and J gave up 3 bases, with 12 bases separating them. Written as DNA, the CDR3 is TGTGCCAGGGGACTTGGAGACTACGAGCAGTACTTC. This gives the protein CARGLGDYEQYF.

This chain connects TRBV15 to TRBJ2-3, with D possibly TRBD2 on 6 matching bases. The CDR3 runs 16 residues. CDR1 and CDR2 from the germline V gene are LNHNV and YYDKDF (reference sequence). Trimming left V 1 base short and J 0 bases short, with 11 bases between. The DNA for the CDR3 is TGTGCCACCAGCAGAGGGTTAGGGACTAGCACAGATACGCAGTATTTT. Translation: CATSRGLGTSTDTQYF.

The V call is TRBV10-1, the J call TRBJ1-6; TRBD1 aligns across 8 bases. CDR1 WNHNN and CDR2 SYGVQD come from the germline V gene (reference sequence). V was clipped by 6 bases and J by 10 bases; unmatched bases: 8. The CDR3 is 14 amino acids. CDR3 in amino acids: CASSAGQGGSPLHF. For the CDR3, the DNA is TGCGCCAGCAGCGCCGGACAGGGCGGGTCACCCCTCCACTTT.

This chain connects TRBV6-4 to TRBJ2-2, with 11 bases matching TRBD2. CDR1 is MRHNA, CDR2 SNTAGT, per germline. Germline trimming cut 4 bases from V and 0 bases from J; bases unmatched to any gene: 4. The CDR3 runs 17 residues. The CDR3 DNA sequence: TGTGCCAGCAGTGTACTAGCGGGAGCTACGAACACCGGGGAGCTGTTTTTT. It is translated as CASSVLAGATNTGELFF.

The chain is built from TRBV11-1 and TRBJ2-4; tentative D call: TRBD2 (5 bases). Germline assignment: CDR1 SGHAT and CDR2 FQDESV (reference sequence). This CDR3 has 16 residues. Trimming pared 2 bases from V and 3 bases from J, leaving 14 bases between. CDR3 DNA: TGTGCCAGCAGCTTAACCCCTTATCGGGGCAAAAACATTCAGTACTTC. Its translation is CASSLTPYRGKNIQYF.

The V and J genes are TRBV6-5 and TRBJ2-3; possible D gene TRBD1, 5 bases. Trimming shortened V by 6 bases and J by 14 bases, and 15 bases separated the two germline ends. Germline V gives CDR1 MNHEY, CDR2 SVGAGI. The CDR3 is 11 amino acids. In DNA form, the CDR3 reads TGTGCCAGCAGCAGGGATAGAGTTTGGTATTTT. Translated, it gives CASSRDRVWYF.

This chain connects TRBV29-1 to TRBJ1-2, with D possibly matching TRBD1 (5 bases). This CDR3 contains 13 residues. From germline, CDR1 is SQVTM and CDR2 ANQGSEA. V dropped 1 base and J dropped 4 bases, with 10 bases sitting between them. In DNA form, the CDR3 reads TGCAGCGTTGAAGGTGGGGCCCCCTATGGCTACACCTTC. Residues: CSVEGGAPYGYTF.